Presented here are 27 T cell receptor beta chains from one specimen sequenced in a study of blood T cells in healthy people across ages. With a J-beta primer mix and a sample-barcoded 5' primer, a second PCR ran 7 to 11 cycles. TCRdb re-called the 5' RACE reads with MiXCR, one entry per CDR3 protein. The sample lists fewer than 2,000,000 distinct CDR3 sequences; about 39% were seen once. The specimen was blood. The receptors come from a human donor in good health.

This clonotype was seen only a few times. CDR3 sequence (DNA): TGTGCCAGCAGTGCTCCCGGGACAGGGGGCTGGGAGCAGTACTTC. Translating gives CASSAPGTGGWEQYF. The chain employs TRBV25-1 and TRBJ2-4; 12 bases align to TRBD1. Looked up from germline, CDR1 is MGHDK and CDR2 is SYGVNS. The CDR3 length is 15 residues. The trim removed 4 bases at V and 13 bases at J, leaving 11 bases unmatched.

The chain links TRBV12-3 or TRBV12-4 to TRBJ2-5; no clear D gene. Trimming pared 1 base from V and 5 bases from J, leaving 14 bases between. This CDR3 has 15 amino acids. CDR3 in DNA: TGTGCCAGCAGTTTAGGGTCCCTCGGGCTCGAGACCCAGTACTTC. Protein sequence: CASSLGSLGLETQYF.

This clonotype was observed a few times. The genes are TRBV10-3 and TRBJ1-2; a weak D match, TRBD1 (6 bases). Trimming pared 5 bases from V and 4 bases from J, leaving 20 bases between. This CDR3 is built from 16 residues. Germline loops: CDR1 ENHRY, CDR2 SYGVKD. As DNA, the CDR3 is TGTGCCATCAGTCTAGACTCGAGACAGGCCTCCTATGGCTACACCTTC. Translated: CAISLDSRQASYGYTF.

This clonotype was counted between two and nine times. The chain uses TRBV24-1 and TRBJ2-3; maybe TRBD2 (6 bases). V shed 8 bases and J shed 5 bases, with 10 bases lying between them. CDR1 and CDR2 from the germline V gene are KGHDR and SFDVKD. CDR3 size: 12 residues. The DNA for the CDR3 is TGTGCCACCACGAATAGCGGAGATACGCAGTATTTT. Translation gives CATTNSGDTQYF.

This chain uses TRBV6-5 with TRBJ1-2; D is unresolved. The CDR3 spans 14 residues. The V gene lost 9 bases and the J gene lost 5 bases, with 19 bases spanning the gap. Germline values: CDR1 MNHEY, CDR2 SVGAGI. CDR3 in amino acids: CASGMSRLLYGYTF. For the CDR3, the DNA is TGTGCCAGTGGCATGTCTAGGTTACTATATGGCTACACCTTC.

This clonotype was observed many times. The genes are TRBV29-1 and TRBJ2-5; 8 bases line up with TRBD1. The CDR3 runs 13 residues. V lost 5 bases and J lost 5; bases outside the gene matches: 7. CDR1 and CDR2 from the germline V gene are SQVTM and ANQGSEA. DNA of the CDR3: TGCAGCGTTAAGTCGACAGGGGAGGAGACCCAGTACTTC. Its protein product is CSVKSTGEETQYF.

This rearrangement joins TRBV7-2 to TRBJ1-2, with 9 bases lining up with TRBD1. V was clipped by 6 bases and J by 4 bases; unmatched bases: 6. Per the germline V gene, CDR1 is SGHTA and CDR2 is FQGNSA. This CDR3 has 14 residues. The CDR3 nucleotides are TGTGCCAGCAGGAAACAGGGGGCTGTCTATGGCTACACCTTC. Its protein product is CASRKQGAVYGYTF.

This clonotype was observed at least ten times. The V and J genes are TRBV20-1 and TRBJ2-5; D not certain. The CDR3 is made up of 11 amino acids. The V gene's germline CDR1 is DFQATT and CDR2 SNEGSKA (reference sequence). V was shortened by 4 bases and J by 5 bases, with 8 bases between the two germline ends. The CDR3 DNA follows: TGCAGTGCTAACGCCGGTGAGACCCAGTACTTC. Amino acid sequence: CSANAGETQYF.

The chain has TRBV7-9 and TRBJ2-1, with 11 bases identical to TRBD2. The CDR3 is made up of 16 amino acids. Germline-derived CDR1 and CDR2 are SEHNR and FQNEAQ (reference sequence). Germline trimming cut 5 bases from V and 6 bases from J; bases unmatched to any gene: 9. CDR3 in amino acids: CASSARLAGLGNEQFF. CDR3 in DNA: TGTGCCAGCAGCGCAAGACTAGCGGGGTTGGGCAATGAGCAGTTCTTC.

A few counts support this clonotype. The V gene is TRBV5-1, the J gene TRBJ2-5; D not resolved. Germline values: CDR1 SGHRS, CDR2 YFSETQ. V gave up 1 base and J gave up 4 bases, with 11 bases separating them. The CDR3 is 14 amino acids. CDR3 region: CASSLTGLGETQYF. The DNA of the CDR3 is TGCGCCAGCAGCTTGACGGGTTTAGGAGAGACCCAGTACTTC. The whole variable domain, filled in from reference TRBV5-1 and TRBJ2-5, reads KAGVTQTPRYLIKTRGQQVTLSCSPISGHRSVSWYQQTPGQGLQFLFEYFSETQRNKGNFPGRFSGRQFSNSRSEMNVSTLELGDSALYLCASSLTGLGETQYFGPGTRLLVL.

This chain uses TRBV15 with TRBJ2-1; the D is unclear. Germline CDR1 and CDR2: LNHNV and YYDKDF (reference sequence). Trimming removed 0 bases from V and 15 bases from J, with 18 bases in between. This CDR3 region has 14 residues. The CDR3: CATSRDFGRRRSFF. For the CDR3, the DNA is TGTGCCACCAGCAGAGATTTTGGCCGCCGGAGATCGTTCTTC.

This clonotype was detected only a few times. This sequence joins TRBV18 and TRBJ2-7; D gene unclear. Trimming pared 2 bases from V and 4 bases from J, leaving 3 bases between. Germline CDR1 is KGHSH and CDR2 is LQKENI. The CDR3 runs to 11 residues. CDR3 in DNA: TGTGCCAGCTCACCAGAGTACGAGCAGTACTTC. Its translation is CASSPEYEQYF.

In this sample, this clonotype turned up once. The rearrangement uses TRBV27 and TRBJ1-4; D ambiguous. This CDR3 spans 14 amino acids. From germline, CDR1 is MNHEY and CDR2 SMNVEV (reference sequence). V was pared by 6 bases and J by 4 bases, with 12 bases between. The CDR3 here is CASSNRRNNEKLFF. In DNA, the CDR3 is TGTGCCAGCAGCAACAGAAGGAATAATGAAAAACTGTTTTTT.

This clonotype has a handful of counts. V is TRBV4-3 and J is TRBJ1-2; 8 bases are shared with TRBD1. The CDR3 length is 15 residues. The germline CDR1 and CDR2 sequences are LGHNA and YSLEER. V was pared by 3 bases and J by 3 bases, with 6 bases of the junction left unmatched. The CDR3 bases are TGCGCCAGCAGCCATCGCTTGGACAGGGACTATGGCTACACCTTC. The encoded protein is CASSHRLDRDYGYTF.

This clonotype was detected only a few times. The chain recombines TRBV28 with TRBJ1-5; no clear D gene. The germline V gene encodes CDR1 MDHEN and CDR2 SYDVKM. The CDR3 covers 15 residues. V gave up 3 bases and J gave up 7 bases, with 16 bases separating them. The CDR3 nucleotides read TGTGCCAGCAGTTTCAAGGGTACTTGGGGACAGCCCCAGCATTTT. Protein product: CASSFKGTWGQPQHF.

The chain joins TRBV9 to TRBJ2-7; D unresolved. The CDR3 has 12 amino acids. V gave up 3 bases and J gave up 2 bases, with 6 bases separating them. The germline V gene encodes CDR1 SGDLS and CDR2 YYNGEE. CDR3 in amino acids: CASSGPTYEQYF. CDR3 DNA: TGTGCCAGCAGCGGACCAACCTACGAGCAGTACTTC.

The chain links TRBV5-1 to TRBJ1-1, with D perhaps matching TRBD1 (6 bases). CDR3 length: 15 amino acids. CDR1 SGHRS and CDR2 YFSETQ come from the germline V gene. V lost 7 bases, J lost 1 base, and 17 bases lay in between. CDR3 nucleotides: TGCGCCAGCGCACGGGACTTACAGGGGAACACTGAAGCTTTCTTT. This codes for CASARDLQGNTEAFF.

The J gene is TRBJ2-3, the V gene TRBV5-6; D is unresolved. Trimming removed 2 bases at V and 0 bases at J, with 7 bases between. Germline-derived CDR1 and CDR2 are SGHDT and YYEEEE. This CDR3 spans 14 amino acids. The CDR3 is CASSFLDSTDTQYF. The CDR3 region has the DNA TGTGCCAGCAGCTTCCTAGACAGCACAGATACGCAGTATTTT.

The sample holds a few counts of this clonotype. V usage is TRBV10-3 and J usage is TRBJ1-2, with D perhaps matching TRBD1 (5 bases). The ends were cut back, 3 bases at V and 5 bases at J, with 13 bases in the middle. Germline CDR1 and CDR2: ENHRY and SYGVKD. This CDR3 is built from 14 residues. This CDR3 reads CAISDPDSLYGYTF. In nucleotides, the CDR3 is TGTGCCATCAGTGATCCAGACAGCCTTTATGGCTACACCTTC.

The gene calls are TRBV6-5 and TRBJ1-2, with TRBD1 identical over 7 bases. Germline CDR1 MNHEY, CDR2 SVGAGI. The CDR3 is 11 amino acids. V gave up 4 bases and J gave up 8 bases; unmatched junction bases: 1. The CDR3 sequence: CASSSGQGYTF. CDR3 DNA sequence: TGTGCCAGCAGTTCGGGACAGGGCTACACCTTC.

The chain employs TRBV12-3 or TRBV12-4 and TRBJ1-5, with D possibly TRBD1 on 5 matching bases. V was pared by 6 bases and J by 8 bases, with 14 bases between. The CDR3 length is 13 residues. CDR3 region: CASSLGGLKPQHF. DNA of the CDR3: TGTGCCAGCAGCCTTGGGGGTCTGAAGCCCCAGCATTTT.

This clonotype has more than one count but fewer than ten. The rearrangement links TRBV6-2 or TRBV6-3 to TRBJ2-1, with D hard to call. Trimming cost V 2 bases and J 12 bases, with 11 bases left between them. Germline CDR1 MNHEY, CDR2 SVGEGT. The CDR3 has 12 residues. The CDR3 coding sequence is TGTGCCAGCAGTTACCGGTTAGATGGGCAGTTCTTC. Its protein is CASSYRLDGQFF.

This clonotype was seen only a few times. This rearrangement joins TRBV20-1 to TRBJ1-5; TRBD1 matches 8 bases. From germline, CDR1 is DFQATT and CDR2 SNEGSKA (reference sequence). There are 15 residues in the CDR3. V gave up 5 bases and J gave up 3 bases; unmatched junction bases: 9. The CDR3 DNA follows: TGCAGTGCTCAAACAGGGGGGACGTCCAATCAGCCCCAGCATTTT. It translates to CSAQTGGTSNQPQHF.

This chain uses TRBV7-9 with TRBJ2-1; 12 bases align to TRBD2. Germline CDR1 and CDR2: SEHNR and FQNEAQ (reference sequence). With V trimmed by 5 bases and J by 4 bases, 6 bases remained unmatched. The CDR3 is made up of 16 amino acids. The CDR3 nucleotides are TGTGCCAGCAGCGCCTCTAGCGGGGGGGTTTACAATGAGCAGTTCTTC. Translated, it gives CASSASSGGVYNEQFF.

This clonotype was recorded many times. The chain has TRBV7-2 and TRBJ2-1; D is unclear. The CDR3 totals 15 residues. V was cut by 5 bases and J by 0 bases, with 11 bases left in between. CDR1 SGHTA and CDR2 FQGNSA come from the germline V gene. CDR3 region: CASSPPASSYNEQFF. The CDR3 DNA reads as TGTGCCAGCAGCCCCCCGGCTAGCTCCTACAATGAGCAGTTCTTC.

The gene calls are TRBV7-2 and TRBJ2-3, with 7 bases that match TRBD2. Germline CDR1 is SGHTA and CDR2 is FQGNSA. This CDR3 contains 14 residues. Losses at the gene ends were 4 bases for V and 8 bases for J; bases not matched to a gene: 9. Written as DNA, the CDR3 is TGTGCCAGCAGCTCCGGGACTGGGGGGGGTACGCAGTATTTT. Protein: CASSSGTGGGTQYF.

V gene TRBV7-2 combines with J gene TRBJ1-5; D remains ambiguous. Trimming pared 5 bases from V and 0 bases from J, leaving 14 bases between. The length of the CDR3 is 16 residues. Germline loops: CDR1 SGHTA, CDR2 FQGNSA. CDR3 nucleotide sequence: TGTGCCAGCAGCCCCGGGCCGAACTATAGCAATCAGCCCCAGCATTTT. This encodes CASSPGPNYSNQPQHF.